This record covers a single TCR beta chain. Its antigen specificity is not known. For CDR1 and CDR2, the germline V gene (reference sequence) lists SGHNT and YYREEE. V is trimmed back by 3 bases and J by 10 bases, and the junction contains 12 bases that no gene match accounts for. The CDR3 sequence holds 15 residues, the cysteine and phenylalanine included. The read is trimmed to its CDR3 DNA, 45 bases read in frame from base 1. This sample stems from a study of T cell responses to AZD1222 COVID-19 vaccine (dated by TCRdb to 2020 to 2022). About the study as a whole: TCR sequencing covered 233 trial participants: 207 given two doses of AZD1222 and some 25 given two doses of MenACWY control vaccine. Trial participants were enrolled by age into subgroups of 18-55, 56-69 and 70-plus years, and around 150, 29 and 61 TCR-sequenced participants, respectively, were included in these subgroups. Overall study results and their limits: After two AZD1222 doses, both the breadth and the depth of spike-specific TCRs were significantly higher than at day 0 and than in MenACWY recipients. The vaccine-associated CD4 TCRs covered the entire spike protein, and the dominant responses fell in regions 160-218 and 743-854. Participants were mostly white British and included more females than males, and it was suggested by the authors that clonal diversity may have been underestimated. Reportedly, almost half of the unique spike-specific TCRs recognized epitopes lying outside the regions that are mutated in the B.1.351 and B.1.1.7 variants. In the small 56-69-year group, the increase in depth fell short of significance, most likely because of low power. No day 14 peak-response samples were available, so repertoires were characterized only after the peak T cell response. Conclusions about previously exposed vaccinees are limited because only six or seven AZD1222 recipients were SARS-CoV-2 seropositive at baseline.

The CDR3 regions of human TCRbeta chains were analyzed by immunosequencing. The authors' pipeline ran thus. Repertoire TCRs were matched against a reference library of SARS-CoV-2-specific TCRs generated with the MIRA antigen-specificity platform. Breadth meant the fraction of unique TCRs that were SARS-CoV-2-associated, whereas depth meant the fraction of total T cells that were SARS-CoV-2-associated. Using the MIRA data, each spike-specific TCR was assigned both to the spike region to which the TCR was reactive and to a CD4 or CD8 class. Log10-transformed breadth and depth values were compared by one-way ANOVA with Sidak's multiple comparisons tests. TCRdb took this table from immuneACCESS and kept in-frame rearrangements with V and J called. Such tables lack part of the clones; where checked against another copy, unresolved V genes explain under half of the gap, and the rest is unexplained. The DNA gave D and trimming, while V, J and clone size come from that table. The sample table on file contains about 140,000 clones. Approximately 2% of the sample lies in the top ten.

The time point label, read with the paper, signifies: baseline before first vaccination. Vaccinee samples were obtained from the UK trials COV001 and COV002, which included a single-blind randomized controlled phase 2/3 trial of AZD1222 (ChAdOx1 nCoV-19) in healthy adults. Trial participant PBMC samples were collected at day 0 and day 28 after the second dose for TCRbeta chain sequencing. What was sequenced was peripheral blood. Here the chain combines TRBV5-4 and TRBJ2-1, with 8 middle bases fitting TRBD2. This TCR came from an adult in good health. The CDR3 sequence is CASSSTAGTRMEQFF. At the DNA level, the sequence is TGTGCCAGCAGCTCCACGGCCGGGACTAGAATGGAGCAGTTCTTC.